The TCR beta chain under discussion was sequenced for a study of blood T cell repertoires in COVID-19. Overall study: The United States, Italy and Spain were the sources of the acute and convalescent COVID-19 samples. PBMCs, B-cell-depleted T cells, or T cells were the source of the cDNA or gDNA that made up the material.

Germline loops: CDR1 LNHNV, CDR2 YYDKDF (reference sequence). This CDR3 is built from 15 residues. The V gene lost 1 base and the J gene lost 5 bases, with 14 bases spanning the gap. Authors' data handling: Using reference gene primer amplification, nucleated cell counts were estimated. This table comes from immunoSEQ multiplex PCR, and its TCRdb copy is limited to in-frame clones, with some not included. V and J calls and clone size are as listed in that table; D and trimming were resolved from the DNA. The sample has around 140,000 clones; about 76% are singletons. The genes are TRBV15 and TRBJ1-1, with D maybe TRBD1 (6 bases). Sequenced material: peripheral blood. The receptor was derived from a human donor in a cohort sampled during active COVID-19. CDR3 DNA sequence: TGTGCCACCAGCAGAGGTGGGGGGCGGGAGACTGAAGCTTTCTTT. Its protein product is CATSRGGGRETEAFF.